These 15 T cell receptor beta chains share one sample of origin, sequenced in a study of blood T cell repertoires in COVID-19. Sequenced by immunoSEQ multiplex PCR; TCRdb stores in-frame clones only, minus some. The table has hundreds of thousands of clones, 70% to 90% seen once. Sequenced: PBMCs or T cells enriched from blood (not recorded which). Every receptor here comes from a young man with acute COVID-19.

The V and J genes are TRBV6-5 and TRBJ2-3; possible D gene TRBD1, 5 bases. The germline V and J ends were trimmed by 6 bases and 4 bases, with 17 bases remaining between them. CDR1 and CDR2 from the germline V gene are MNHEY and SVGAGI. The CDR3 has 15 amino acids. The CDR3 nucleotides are TGTGCCAGCAGCTCCGACCTCCAGGGCCCAGATACGCAGTATTTT. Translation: CASSSDLQGPDTQYF.

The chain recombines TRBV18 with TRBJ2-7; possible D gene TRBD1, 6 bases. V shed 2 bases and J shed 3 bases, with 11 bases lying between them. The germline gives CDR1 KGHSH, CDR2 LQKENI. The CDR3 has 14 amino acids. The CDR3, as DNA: TGTGCCAGCTCACCAAATGCAGGGGTCTACGAGCAGTACTTC. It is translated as CASSPNAGVYEQYF.

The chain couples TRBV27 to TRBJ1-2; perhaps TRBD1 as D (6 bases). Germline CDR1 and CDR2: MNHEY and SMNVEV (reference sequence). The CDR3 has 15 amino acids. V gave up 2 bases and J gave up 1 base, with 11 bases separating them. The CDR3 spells CASSLRGQSNYGYTF. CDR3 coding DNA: TGTGCCAGCAGTTTACGAGGACAGAGTAACTATGGCTACACCTTC.

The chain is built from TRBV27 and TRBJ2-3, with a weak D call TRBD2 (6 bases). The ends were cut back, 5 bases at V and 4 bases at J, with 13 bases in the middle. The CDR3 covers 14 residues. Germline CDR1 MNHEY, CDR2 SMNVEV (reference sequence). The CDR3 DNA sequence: TGTGCCAGCAGTCCGACTAGTCAGGCAGATACGCAGTATTTT. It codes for CASSPTSQADTQYF.

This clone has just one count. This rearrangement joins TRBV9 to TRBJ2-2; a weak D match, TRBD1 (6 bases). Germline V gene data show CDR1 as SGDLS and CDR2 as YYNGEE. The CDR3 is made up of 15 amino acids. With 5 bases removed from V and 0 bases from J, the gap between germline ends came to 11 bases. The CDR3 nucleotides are TGTGCCAGCAGACCAGGGACAACGAACACCGGGGAGCTGTTTTTT. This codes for CASRPGTTNTGELFF.

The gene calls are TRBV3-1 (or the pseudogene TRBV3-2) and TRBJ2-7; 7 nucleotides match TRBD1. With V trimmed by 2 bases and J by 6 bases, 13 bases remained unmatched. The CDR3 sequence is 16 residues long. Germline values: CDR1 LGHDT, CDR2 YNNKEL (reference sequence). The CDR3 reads CASSQSQRQGRFEQYF. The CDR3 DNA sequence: TGTGCCAGCAGCCAATCCCAGAGACAGGGAAGGTTCGAGCAGTACTTC.

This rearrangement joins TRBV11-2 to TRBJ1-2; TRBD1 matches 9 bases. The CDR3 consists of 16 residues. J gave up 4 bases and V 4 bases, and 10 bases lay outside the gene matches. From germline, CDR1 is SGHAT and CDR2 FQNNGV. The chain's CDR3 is CASSSRDRVGGYGYTF. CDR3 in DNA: TGTGCCAGCAGCTCCCGGGACAGGGTTGGGGGCTATGGCTACACCTTC.

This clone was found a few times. Here the CDR3 reads CASSEDGQGFIYGYTF. The CDR3 DNA reads as TGTGCCAGCAGTGAAGATGGGCAGGGATTCATCTATGGCTACACCTTC. The chain uses TRBV6-1 and TRBJ1-2, with D possibly matching TRBD1 (5 bases). Germline loops: CDR1 MNHNS, CDR2 SASEGT. Trimming shortened V by 1 base and J by 4 bases, and 16 bases separated the two germline ends. This CDR3 region has 16 residues.

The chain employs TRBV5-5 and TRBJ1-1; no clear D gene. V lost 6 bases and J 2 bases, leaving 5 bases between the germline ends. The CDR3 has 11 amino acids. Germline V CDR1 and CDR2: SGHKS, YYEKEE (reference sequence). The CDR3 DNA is TGTGCCAGCACCCTAAACACTGAAGCTTTCTTT. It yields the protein CASTLNTEAFF.

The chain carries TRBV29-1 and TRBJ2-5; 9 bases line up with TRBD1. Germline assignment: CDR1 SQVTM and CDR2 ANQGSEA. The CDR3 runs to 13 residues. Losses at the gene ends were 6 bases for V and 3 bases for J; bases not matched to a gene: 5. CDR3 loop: CSVRDRVEETQYF. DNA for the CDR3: TGCAGCGTCCGGGACAGGGTGGAAGAGACCCAGTACTTC. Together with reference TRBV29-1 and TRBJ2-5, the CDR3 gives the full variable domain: SAVISQKPSRDICQRGTSLTIQCQVDSQVTMMFWYRQQPGQSLTLIATANQGSEATYESGFVIDKFPISRPNLTFSTLTVSNMSPEDSSIYLCSVRDRVEETQYFGPGTRLLVL.

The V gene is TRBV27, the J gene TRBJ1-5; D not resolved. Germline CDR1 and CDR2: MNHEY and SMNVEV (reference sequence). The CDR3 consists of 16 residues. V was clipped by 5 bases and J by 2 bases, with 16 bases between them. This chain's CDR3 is CASSPADGGGNQPQHF. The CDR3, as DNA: TGTGCCAGCAGTCCCGCTGACGGCGGAGGCAATCAGCCCCAGCATTTT.

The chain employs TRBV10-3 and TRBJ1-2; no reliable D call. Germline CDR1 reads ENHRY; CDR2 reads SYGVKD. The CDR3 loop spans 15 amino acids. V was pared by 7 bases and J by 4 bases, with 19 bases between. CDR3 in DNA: TGTGCCATCAAAGTCTCGGAAAACCGAGGCTATGGCTACACCTTC. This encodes CAIKVSENRGYGYTF.

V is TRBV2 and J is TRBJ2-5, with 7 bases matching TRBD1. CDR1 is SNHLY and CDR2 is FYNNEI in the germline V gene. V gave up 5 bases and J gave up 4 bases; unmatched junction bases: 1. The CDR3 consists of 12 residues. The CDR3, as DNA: TGTGCCAGCAGTTGGGACAGAGAGACCCAGTACTTC. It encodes CASSWDRETQYF.

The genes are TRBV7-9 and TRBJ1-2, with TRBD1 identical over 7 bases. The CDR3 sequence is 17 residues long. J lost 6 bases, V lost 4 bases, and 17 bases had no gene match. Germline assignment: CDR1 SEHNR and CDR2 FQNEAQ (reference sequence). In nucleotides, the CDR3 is TGTGCCAGCAGCTCGCAACTCATTCCCAGGGGGAGAGATGGCTACACCTTC. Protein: CASSSQLIPRGRDGYTF. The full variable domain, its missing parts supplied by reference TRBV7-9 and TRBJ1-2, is DTGVSQNPRHKITKRGQNVTFRCDPISEHNRLYWYRQTLGQGPEFLTYFQNEAQLEKSRLLSDRFSAERPKGSFSTLEIQRTEQGDSAMYLCASSSQLIPRGRDGYTFGSGTRLTVV.

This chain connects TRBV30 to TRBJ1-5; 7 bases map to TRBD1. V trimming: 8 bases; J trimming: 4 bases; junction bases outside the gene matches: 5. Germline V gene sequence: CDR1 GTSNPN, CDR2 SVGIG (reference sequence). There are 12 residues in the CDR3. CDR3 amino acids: CAGSGQNQPQHF. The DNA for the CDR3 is TGTGCCGGATCGGGACAGAATCAGCCCCAGCATTTT.